This entry describes one T cell receptor (beta chain). As yet, its antigen is unknown. The sample comes from a study of beta chain features in type 1 diabetes. Expressed TCRB transcripts were sequenced after all isolated RNA was converted to cDNA. The average read count of naive, central memory and regulatory T cell samples was about 3.57 million. Profiled with immunoSEQ multiplex PCR; TCRdb holds only in-frame clones, not every one. The top ten clones hold around 0.03% of a sample with roughly 240,000 clones, 13% to 15% of them seen once. Per the germline V gene, CDR1 is ENHRY and CDR2 is SYGVKD. The CDR3 spans 17 residues. Trimming took off 10 bases at V and 1 base at J, with 25 bases between the two ends. Overall study findings and caveats: It was possible that PCR favored shorter templates, equally so in patients and controls. Junctions at VDJ sites from type 1 diabetes patients had fewer insertions and more deletions. Within the patient group, naive, central memory and Treg TCRB repertoires appeared more similar to each other than within healthy donors.

The sequence was obtained from a woman aged 40 to 50 in good health. Sequenced input: naive CD4+ T cells from blood. The gene calls are TRBV10-3 and TRBJ2-5; no definite D call. The CDR3 spells CATVLWQEFQSQETQYF. The CDR3 region has the DNA TGTGCCACCGTGCTGTGGCAGGAATTTCAGTCCCAAGAGACCCAGTACTTC.